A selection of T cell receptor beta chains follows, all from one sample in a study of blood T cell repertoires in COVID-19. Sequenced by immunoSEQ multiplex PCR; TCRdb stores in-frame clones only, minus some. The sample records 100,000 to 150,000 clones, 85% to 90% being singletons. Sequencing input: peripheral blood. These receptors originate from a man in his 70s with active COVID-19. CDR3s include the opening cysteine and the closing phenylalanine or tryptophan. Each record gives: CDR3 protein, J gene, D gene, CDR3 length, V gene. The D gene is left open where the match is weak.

CAWRDSHYEQYF TRBJ2-7 NA 12 TRBV30
CASSRDRTYGYTF TRBJ1-2 TRBD1 13 TRBV5-1
CASAQTGTYGYTF TRBJ1-2 TRBD1 13 TRBV5-1
CASKAYSGSYNEQFF TRBJ2-1 NA 15 TRBV10-2
CASSHLAGDSPPAYEQYF TRBJ2-7 TRBD2 18 TRBV3-1/TRBV3-2
CASSFRVGRALGTDTQYF TRBJ2-3 TRBD2 18 TRBV28
CASSLALGVFYGYTF TRBJ1-2 NA 15 TRBV7-9
CASTPTRSDEQFF TRBJ2-1 NA 13 TRBV6-5
CASSRDSKADTQYF TRBJ2-3 TRBD1 14 TRBV19
CASSARDNPNEKLFF TRBJ1-4 NA 15 TRBV9
CASGFQGGFEAFF TRBJ1-1 TRBD1 13 TRBV19
CASSPGLKATGELFF TRBJ2-2 NA 15 TRBV11-3
CAWIPRGMRETQYF TRBJ2-5 NA 14 TRBV30
CASSPGGGRRSGNTIYF TRBJ1-3 TRBD1 17 TRBV4-1
CASSDTLAGGDTQYF TRBJ2-3 TRBD2 15 TRBV6-1
CASSQTGGNTEAFF TRBJ1-1 TRBD1 14 TRBV4-3
CASSSIENTEAFF TRBJ1-1 NA 13 TRBV5-8
CASSYLPGTGETQYF TRBJ2-5 TRBD1 15 TRBV6-5
CASSLLGFGARNEQYF TRBJ2-7 NA 16 TRBV27
CASSLAGTGELFF TRBJ2-2 NA 13 TRBV5-1
CASSSTGGYTF TRBJ1-2 TRBD1 11 TRBV5-1
CASGLRGDGYNEQFF TRBJ2-1 NA 15 TRBV7-9
CASSSRRTPNTGELFF TRBJ2-2 NA 16 TRBV11-2
CASSLEGTRVDTQYF TRBJ2-3 TRBD2 15 TRBV5-1
CASSLVVRSTSNQPQHF TRBJ1-5 NA 17 TRBV28
CASSWGIGTGNEQFF TRBJ2-1 TRBD1 15 TRBV5-1
CASSPTGTKNTGELFF TRBJ2-2 NA 16 TRBV4-1
CASSPPAGGNTEAFF TRBJ1-1 TRBD1 15 TRBV18
CASSRGSTYGYTF TRBJ1-2 NA 13 TRBV9